The sequence of this T cell receptor beta chain was determined in a study of early T cells in non-severe SARS-CoV-2 infection. Turning to the study itself: Sequencing used unsorted whole-blood bulk RNA, so chains lack pairing. Whole-study findings and limits: Sequences matched to VDJdb favored anti-spike CD8 responses, while private and CD4 specificities were missed.

In the library, individual cDNA molecules carried attached unique molecular identifiers. TCRdb re-derived calls from the 5' RACE reads in MiXCR, one entry per CDR3 protein. The top ten hold about 8.3% of the sample, which has about 72,000 distinct CDR3 sequences, roughly a tenth seen once. CDR1 and CDR2 from the germline V gene are SGHDT and YYEEEE. Losses at the gene ends were 4 bases for V and 2 bases for J; bases not matched to a gene: 8. CDR3 length: 16 amino acids. By proportion, this clonotype is large. No antigen is known for it. This chain links TRBV5-6 with TRBJ1-5, with 8 bases identical to TRBD1. The sequences come from whole blood, collected at baseline. This clonotype was sampled from an adult who was a healthcare worker with PCR-confirmed SARS-CoV-2 infection or an uninfected control (not recorded which). CDR3 sequence reads: CASSKNDRGGNQPQHF. The DNA of the CDR3 is TGTGCCAGCAGCAAAAACGACAGGGGCGGCAATCAGCCCCAGCATTTT.